These T cell receptor beta chains were read from a single sample in a study of T cell responses to AZD1222 COVID-19 vaccine. Assay: immunoSEQ multiplex PCR; the TCRdb copy retains only in-frame clones and omits some. Altogether tens of thousands of clones are present, roughly 90% being singletons, with the ten largest covering roughly a quarter. Source: peripheral blood, taken on day 0 of AZD1222 vaccination. These receptors all stem from an adult in good health. The CDR3 runs from the conserved cysteine through the conserved F or W. Each record gives: V gene, clone size, J gene, D gene, CDR3 protein, CDR3 DNA. D genes are given only for firm matches. The size entry is marked missing in some rows and otherwise reads once, few, many or a size class.

V: TRBV12-5
size: -
J: TRBJ2-1
D: -
CDR3: CASGLVASIRRSYNEQFF
DNA: TGTGCTAGTGGTTTGGTAGCTAGTATCCGAAGGTCCTACAATGAGCAGTTCTTC

V: TRBV27
size: -
J: TRBJ1-4
D: TRBD1
CDR3: CASRDYAQGRKLFF
DNA: TGTGCCAGCAGGGACTACGCACAGGGGCGAAAACTGTTTTTT

V: TRBV28
size: -
J: TRBJ1-1
D: TRBD1
CDR3: CASSGRQGAGTEAFF
DNA: TGTGCCAGCAGTGGGCGACAGGGGGCTGGCACTGAAGCTTTCTTT

V: TRBV21-1
size: -
J: TRBJ2-1
D: -
CDR3: CASSKEGGFEQFF
DNA: TGTGCCAGCAGCAAAGAGGGGGGGTTCGAGCAGTTCTTC

V: TRBV25-1
size: -
J: TRBJ1-4
D: TRBD1
CDR3: CASSGWTGGGEKLFF
DNA: TGTGCCAGCAGTGGATGGACAGGGGGCGGTGAAAAACTGTTTTTT

V: TRBV7-3
size: -
J: TRBJ2-3
D: -
CDR3: CASSSSEGSDTQYF
DNA: TGTGCCAGCAGCTCCTCTGAGGGTTCAGATACGCAGTATTTT

V: TRBV29-1
size: -
J: TRBJ1-2
D: TRBD1
CDR3: CSAGGQGEGYTF
DNA: TGCAGCGCTGGGGGACAGGGCGAAGGCTACACCTTC

V: TRBV18
size: -
J: TRBJ1-5
D: -
CDR3: CASSRETLERAPQHF
DNA: TGTGCCAGCTCCCGCGAAACCCTGGAGCGGGCACCCCAGCATTTT

V: TRBV5-5
size: -
J: TRBJ2-3
D: -
CDR3: CASSSYRSTDTQYF
DNA: TGTGCCAGCAGCTCTTACAGAAGCACAGATACGCAGTATTTT

V: TRBV2
size: -
J: TRBJ1-6
D: -
CDR3: CASSVKGQVGSPLHF
DNA: TGTGCCAGCAGCGTAAAGGGACAAGTCGGTTCACCCCTCCACTTT

V: TRBV11-3
size: -
J: TRBJ1-1
D: -
CDR3: CASSPGGIENTEAFF
DNA: TGTGCCAGCAGCCCTGGGGGGATAGAGAACACTGAAGCTTTCTTT

V: TRBV11-2
size: few
J: TRBJ2-1
D: TRBD1
CDR3: CASSSVGQGFEQFF
DNA: TGTGCCAGCAGCTCCGTGGGACAGGGCTTTGAGCAGTTCTTC

V: TRBV4-3
size: -
J: TRBJ2-2
D: -
CDR3: CASSQDMGTGELFF
DNA: TGCGCCAGCAGCCAAGATATGGGAACCGGGGAGCTGTTTTTT

V: TRBV7-2
size: -
J: TRBJ2-1
D: TRBD1
CDR3: CASSIQGANEQFF
DNA: TGTGCCAGCAGCATACAGGGGGCCAATGAGCAGTTCTTC

V: TRBV19
size: -
J: TRBJ2-1
D: TRBD2
CDR3: CASAGLARFNEQFF
DNA: TGTGCCAGTGCGGGACTAGCGCGATTCAATGAGCAGTTCTTC

V: TRBV27
size: medium-sized
J: TRBJ1-1
D: -
CDR3: CASSFNGKAGTEAFF
DNA: TGTGCCAGCAGTTTTAACGGGAAAGCGGGCACTGAAGCTTTCTTT

V: TRBV18
size: -
J: TRBJ1-6
D: TRBD1
CDR3: CASSPVSWQGASPLHF
DNA: TGTGCCAGCTCACCAGTTTCTTGGCAGGGGGCTTCACCCCTCCACTTT

V: TRBV10-3
size: once
J: TRBJ1-6
D: -
CDR3: CAIRPALGGSPLHF
DNA: TGTGCCATCAGACCGGCCCTTGGGGGTTCACCCCTCCACTTT

V: TRBV10-1
size: -
J: TRBJ2-1
D: TRBD2
CDR3: CASSESRLAGEEQFF
DNA: TGCGCCAGCAGTGAGTCTCGGCTAGCGGGAGAGGAGCAGTTCTTC

V: TRBV7-9
size: -
J: TRBJ1-3
D: TRBD1
CDR3: CASNSGTGAGNTIYF
DNA: TGTGCCAGCAACTCCGGGACAGGGGCTGGAAACACCATATATTTT

V: TRBV28
size: -
J: TRBJ2-1
D: -
CDR3: CASSSQLNEQFF
DNA: TGTGCCAGCAGTAGCCAGTTAAATGAGCAGTTCTTC

V: TRBV10-3
size: -
J: TRBJ2-7
D: TRBD2
CDR3: CAISDLADSYEQYF
DNA: TGTGCCATCAGTGACCTAGCGGATTCCTACGAGCAGTACTTC

V: TRBV5-1
size: -
J: TRBJ1-5
D: -
CDR3: CASSLTGLRDQPQHF
DNA: TGCGCCAGCAGCTTGACGGGTCTTAGGGATCAGCCCCAGCATTTT

V: TRBV18
size: -
J: TRBJ2-7
D: TRBD1
CDR3: CASSPRRQGINYEQYF
DNA: TGTGCCAGCTCACCCCGGCGACAGGGAATCAACTACGAGCAGTACTTC

V: TRBV5-4
size: -
J: TRBJ2-1
D: TRBD2
CDR3: CASSSGLAGGMREQFF
DNA: TGTGCCAGCAGCTCCGGACTAGCGGGAGGGATGCGGGAGCAGTTCTTC